A selection of T cell receptor beta chains follows, all from one sample in a study of beta chain features in type 1 diabetes. The method was immunoSEQ multiplex PCR; TCRdb's version includes in-frame clones alone and lacks a portion of them. This table has some 150,000 clones, 10% appearing once. The material sequenced was naive CD4+ T cells from blood. The receptors were sampled from a man younger than 30 in good health. The CDR3 runs from the conserved cysteine through the conserved F or W. The D gene is left open where the match is weak. Part of the rows lack a size; the others show once, few, many or a class for expanded clones.

D	V	J	size	DNA	CDR3
TRBD2	TRBV7-9	TRBJ2-1	many	TGTGCCAGCAGCCCGGGACTAGCGGCGTCCTACAATGAGCAGTTCTTC	CASSPGLAASYNEQFF
NA	TRBV28	TRBJ1-5	NA	TGTGCCAGCAGTTTATACTACAGCAATCAGCCCCAGCATTTT	CASSLYYSNQPQHF
NA	TRBV5-6	TRBJ2-7	NA	TGTGCCAGCAGCTTGGTTGAACAGGATTCCTACGAGCAGTACTTC	CASSLVEQDSYEQYF
TRBD2	TRBV7-9	TRBJ2-1	many	TGTGCCAGCAGCCCAGCGGGGGGGCCTTACAATGAGCAGTTCTTC	CASSPAGGPYNEQFF
NA	TRBV4-3	TRBJ2-6	NA	TGCGCCAGCAGCCAGTTCCAATCAGGGGCAGGGGCCAACGTCCTGACTTTC	CASSQFQSGAGANVLTF
NA	TRBV6-4	TRBJ2-3	few	TGTGCCAGCGCCGGGACTAGCACAGATACGCAGTATTTT	CASAGTSTDTQYF
NA	TRBV29-1	TRBJ2-4	many	TGCAGCGTTGAAGTTTGGGGACTAGCCAAAAACATTCAGTACTTC	CSVEVWGLAKNIQYF
TRBD1	TRBV29-1	TRBJ1-2	few	TGCAGCGTTGGGGACAGATATGGCTACACCTTC	CSVGDRYGYTF
NA	TRBV10-2	TRBJ2-7	NA	TGCGCCAGCAGTGAGTATCGACAGGCGGCCTACGAGCAGTACTTC	CASSEYRQAAYEQYF
NA	TRBV7-2	TRBJ1-2	few	TGTGCCAGCAGCTTAGGATTGGGGGCATATGGCTACACCTTC	CASSLGLGAYGYTF
TRBD2	TRBV15	TRBJ2-7	few	TGTGCCACCAGCAGAGGCGGGAGCTCCTACGAGCAGTACTTC	CATSRGGSSYEQYF
TRBD1	TRBV5-6	TRBJ2-7	few	TGTGCCAGCAGCCGGGACAGCCTCTGGCAGTACTTC	CASSRDSLWQYF
TRBD1	TRBV4-3	TRBJ2-1	few	TGCGCCAGCAGCCAAGATCTCGGACAGGGGGCCTACAATGAGCAGTTCTTC	CASSQDLGQGAYNEQFF
NA	TRBV18	TRBJ2-7	few	TGTGCCAGCTCACCAAGGACAGAGCCAACCGAGCAGTACTTC	CASSPRTEPTEQYF
TRBD1	TRBV18	TRBJ1-1	NA	TGTGCCAGCTCACCCAGACAGGGGGCCTCTGAAGCTTTCTTT	CASSPRQGASEAFF